This record covers a single TCR beta chain. Its antigen is as yet unknown. With 2 bases removed from V and 6 bases from J, the gap between germline ends came to 14 bases. The CDR3 consists of 14 residues. Germline values: CDR1 SGHTA, CDR2 FQGTGA. The data were obtained in a study of OX40 agonist ivuxolimab in advanced cancers. Across the whole study: Eligibility rules accepted prior anti-PD-1, anti-PD-L1 or anti-CTLA-4 therapy, and around 40% had some. Study findings and constraints: More expanded clones were seen, on average, in CD8+ T cells than in CD4+.

Some clones are missing from TCRdb's copy, which holds only in-frame ones; the method was immunoSEQ multiplex PCR. The top ten clones hold 0.76% of a sample with approximately 70,000 clones, around 90% of them seen once. This clonotype was sampled from an adult with an advanced solid tumor such as melanoma, head and neck, liver or kidney cancer. The chain links TRBV7-3 to TRBJ2-7; perhaps TRBD1 as D (6 bases). The source material was CD4+ or CD8+ T cells sorted from blood, sampled in a trial of the OX40 agonist ivuxolimab. As DNA, the CDR3 is TGTGCCAGCAGCTTAGGACAGCACCTCCGCGAGCAGTACTTC. It codes for CASSLGQHLREQYF.